This record looks at one T cell receptor (beta chain) sequence and its context. Its antigen is not known. The entry originates in a study of TIL therapy for anti-PD-1-resistant metastatic lung cancer. As for the study in general: Progressing patients received lymphodepletion, expanded TIL infusion and IL-2. Most patients had lung adenocarcinoma; several tumors were EGFR-mutant, two ALK-rearranged; half smoked currently or formerly. Study observations and caveats: The cohort had more treatment-naive, never-smoker and oncogene-addicted patients than typical.

The time point: pre-treatment sample, taken before nivolumab and TIL therapy. The immunoSEQ assay was v3. Here immunoSEQ multiplex PCR was the method, and the copy in TCRdb shows in-frame clones only, minus some. The profile shows about 36,000 clones, less than 85% of them singletons. This clonotype originated in a person between 30 and 80 years old with non-small cell lung cancer. Sequences were derived from blood, sampled at baseline.

CDR3 protein: CASSLAQLAGGRGDTQYF. The CDR3 DNA reads as TGCGCCAGCAGCTTGGCCCAACTAGCGGGAGGCCGAGGAGATACGCAGTATTTT. The genes are TRBV5-1 and TRBJ2-3, with TRBD2 matching over 12 bases. The CDR3 length is 18 residues. The V gene's germline CDR1 is SGHRS and CDR2 YFSETQ. Losses at the gene ends were 0 bases for V and 5 bases for J; bases not matched to a gene: 10. Supplemented by reference TRBV5-1 and TRBJ2-3, the full variable domain reads KAGVTQTPRYLIKTRGQQVTLSCSPISGHRSVSWYQQTPGQGLQFLFEYFSETQRNKGNFPGRFSGRQFSNSRSEMNVSTLELGDSALYLCASSLAQLAGGRGDTQYFGPGTRLTVL.